This passage covers 30 T cell receptor beta chains from one sample sequenced in a study of radiation and T cells in renal cell carcinoma. Assay used: immunoSEQ multiplex PCR; TCRdb lists only in-frame clones, some missing. The sample contains some 110,000 clones, roughly four fifths of which appear only once. Time point denoted: baseline pretreatment blood. The treatment here: 15 Gy SBRT to primary tumor, nephrectomy 4 weeks later. Material: blood, obtained from a patient whose treatment included radiotherapy and nephrectomy. The source of these receptors is a woman aged 55-69 years with renal cell carcinoma.

V gene TRBV19 combines with J gene TRBJ2-2; D ambiguous. From germline, CDR1 is LNHDA and CDR2 SQIVND (reference sequence). V was pared by 3 bases and J by 4 bases, with 12 bases between. There are 15 residues in the CDR3. CDR3 sequence (DNA): TGTGCCAGTAGTATTGAAGGCCAACTCACCGGGGAGCTGTTTTTT. Residues: CASSIEGQLTGELFF.

The CDR3 DNA reads TGCAGCGCCAGGACAGATGGGGAGACCCAGTACTTC. It is translated as CSARTDGETQYF. The chain recombines TRBV29-1 with TRBJ2-5; a possible D gene is TRBD1 (6 bases). The length of the CDR3 is 12 residues. Germline V lookup: CDR1 SQVTM, CDR2 ANQGSEA. Trimming removed 7 bases from V and 5 bases from J, with 14 bases in between.

The rearrangement joins TRBV28 to TRBJ2-3, with D perhaps matching TRBD1 or TRBD2 (5 bases each). The CDR3 is 16 amino acids. Trimming stripped 0 bases from V and 2 bases from J, with 12 bases between. CDR1 and CDR2 (germline): MDHEN, SYDVKM. The chain's CDR3 is CASSLWAGAVTDTQYF. For the CDR3, the DNA is TGTGCCAGCAGTTTATGGGCCGGGGCAGTCACAGATACGCAGTATTTT.

The chain joins TRBV19 to TRBJ2-4, with 7 bases lining up with TRBD1. Germline V gene lookup returns CDR1 LNHDA and CDR2 SQIVND (reference sequence). The CDR3 runs to 14 residues. J was trimmed by 7 bases and V by 6 bases; bases with no gene match: 9. CDR3 sequence: CASRPGQLDNIQYF. The CDR3 bases are TGTGCCAGTAGGCCGGGACAGCTAGATAACATTCAGTACTTC.

The V call is TRBV9, the J call TRBJ1-2; 7 bases align to TRBD1. This CDR3 contains 15 residues. CDR1 and CDR2 (germline): SGDLS, YYNGEE. Trimming took 4 bases from V and 0 from J; bases not matched to a gene: 6. The CDR3 loop is CASSRQGSPNYGYTF. CDR3 nucleotides: TGTGCCAGCAGCCGACAGGGAAGTCCTAACTATGGCTACACCTTC.

V gene TRBV4-1 combines with J gene TRBJ2-1; D might be TRBD1 (6 bases). CDR1 and CDR2 (germline): MGHRA, YSYEKL. The CDR3 runs to 16 residues. Trimming took off 0 bases at V and 3 bases at J, with 12 bases between the two ends. The CDR3, as DNA: TGCGCCAGCAGCCAAGAAGGAGCAGGGGACTACAATGAGCAGTTCTTC. It yields the protein CASSQEGAGDYNEQFF.

The genes are TRBV4-1 and TRBJ1-4, with unresolved D. CDR3 length: 15 residues. V was pared by 0 bases and J by 6 bases, with 11 bases between. CDR1 is MGHRA, CDR2 YSYEKL, per germline. CDR3 coding DNA: TGCGCCAGCAGCCAAGATGGGCAGCTCGATGAAAAACTGTTTTTT. This encodes CASSQDGQLDEKLFF.

V and J are TRBV6-6 and TRBJ1-4; no reliable D call. Per germline, CDR1 MNHNY and CDR2 SVGAGI (reference sequence). V shed 8 bases and J shed 5 bases, with 15 bases lying between them. The length of the CDR3 is 14 residues. CDR3 nucleotide sequence: TGTGCCAGCTTTCGCCCCGTGGGAAATGAAAAACTGTTTTTT. Amino acids: CASFRPVGNEKLFF.

In DNA form, the CDR3 reads TGCGCCAGCAGCCCCCTGCCAACCACCGGGGGCCTCTCTGGGGCCAACGTCCTGACTTTC. This encodes CASSPLPTTGGLSGANVLTF. The chain uses TRBV5-1 and TRBJ2-6; either TRBD1 or TRBD2 may supply D (6 bases each). Looked up from germline, CDR1 is SGHRS and CDR2 is YFSETQ. The V and J ends lost 4 bases and 0 bases respectively, with 23 bases between them. The CDR3 covers 20 residues.

This chain connects TRBV14 to TRBJ2-1; 10 bases match TRBD1. The J segment lost 7 bases and the V segment lost 1 base, leaving 1 base of the junction unmatched. The CDR3 covers 14 residues. The germline V gene encodes CDR1 SGHDN and CDR2 FVKESK. The CDR3 bases are TGTGCCAGCAGCCAAGGACAGGGGGCGAATGAGCAGTTCTTC. As protein: CASSQGQGANEQFF.

This sequence joins TRBV7-3 and TRBJ2-2; D ambiguous. Trimming took 5 bases from V and 6 from J, leaving 7 bases between them. The CDR3 runs 12 residues. From germline, CDR1 is SGHTA and CDR2 FQGTGA. The CDR3 DNA reads as TGTGCCAGCAGCGTGGTAGCCGGGGAGCTGTTTTTT. Encoded protein: CASSVVAGELFF.

The chain carries TRBV30 and TRBJ1-5, with a tentative D call TRBD1 (6 bases). Germline-derived CDR1 and CDR2 are GTSNPN and SVGIG (reference sequence). The CDR3 covers 14 residues. Trimming removed 4 bases at V and 7 bases at J, with 17 bases between. CDR3 sequence: CAWTRGGVVQPQHF. CDR3 in DNA: TGTGCCTGGACCCGGGGGGGCGTAGTGCAGCCCCAGCATTTT.

Worth noting for this clone: Compared with germline, one end of the junction differs, possibly owing to a read error. The sample carries other DNA sequences with the same CDR3. This chain joins TRBV5-6 and TRBJ2-7; no clear D. Per germline, CDR1 SGHDT and CDR2 YYEEEE. The CDR3 is 18 amino acids. CDR3 amino acids: CASSFVGGRVGWGHEQYF. CDR3 DNA sequence: TGCGCCAGCAGCTTTGTGGGCGGTCGTGTGGGATGGGGTCACGAGCAGTACTTC.

This rearrangement joins TRBV10-2 to TRBJ2-3, with D possibly matching TRBD2 (6 bases). Looked up from germline, CDR1 is WSHSY and CDR2 is SAAADI. V lost 2 bases to trimming and J lost 1 base, with 13 bases between them. This CDR3 is built from 16 residues. This chain's CDR3 is CASSESTRGRTDTQYF. The CDR3 nucleotides read TGCGCCAGCAGTGAGAGTACGCGGGGCCGCACAGATACGCAGTATTTT.

This clone has more than one count but fewer than ten. The chain is built from TRBV2 and TRBJ2-1; D is unclear. V dropped 3 bases and J dropped 4 bases, with 13 bases sitting between them. CDR3 length: 15 amino acids. Germline V gives CDR1 SNHLY, CDR2 FYNNEI. The CDR3 sequence is CASSEGFGIYNEQFF. CDR3 coding DNA: TGTGCCAGCAGTGAGGGATTTGGGATTTACAATGAGCAGTTCTTC.

The J gene is TRBJ2-7, the V gene TRBV19; D is perhaps TRBD1 or TRBD2 (5 bases each). Per germline, CDR1 LNHDA and CDR2 SQIVND (reference sequence). The V and J ends lost 3 bases and 2 bases respectively, with 20 bases between them. This CDR3 region has 17 residues. The CDR3 sequence: CASSIKMGTGQTYEQYF. CDR3 nucleotides: TGTGCCAGTAGTATTAAAATGGGGACCGGGCAGACCTACGAGCAGTACTTC.

This sequence joins TRBV2 and TRBJ2-5; possible D gene TRBD2, 6 bases. This CDR3 has 15 residues. Germline CDR1 is SNHLY and CDR2 is FYNNEI. V lost 8 bases and J 0 bases, leaving 16 bases between the germline ends. The DNA of the CDR3 is TGTGCCAGCCGAGAAAGGGGCGGGGACCAAGAGACCCAGTACTTC. Protein sequence: CASRERGGDQETQYF. Filled out from reference TRBV2 and TRBJ2-5, the complete variable domain reads EPEVTQTPSHQVTQMGQEVILRCVPISNHLYFYWYRQILGQKVEFLVSFYNNEISEKSEIFDDQFSVERPDGSNFTLKIRSTKLEDSAMYFCASRERGGDQETQYFGPGTRLLVL.

The V and J genes are TRBV2 and TRBJ2-5, with D maybe TRBD1 (5 bases). The V end was cut by 6 bases, the J end by 3 bases, with 8 bases between. This CDR3 has 12 residues. From germline, CDR1 is SNHLY and CDR2 FYNNEI. This CDR3 is CASSGQEETQYF. The DNA for the CDR3 is TGTGCCAGCAGCGGACAAGAAGAGACCCAGTACTTC.

The chain links TRBV28 to TRBJ1-1; D possibly corresponds to TRBD1 (6 bases). Germline values: CDR1 MDHEN, CDR2 SYDVKM. V was pared by 8 bases and J by 6 bases, with 22 bases between. The CDR3 length is 15 residues. CDR3 sequence: CASQPGVMGISEAFF. The CDR3 DNA sequence: TGTGCCAGCCAACCAGGGGTAATGGGAATCTCTGAAGCTTTCTTT.

The chain has TRBV19 and TRBJ2-1; D possibly corresponds to TRBD2 (5 bases). The V gene lost 5 bases and the J gene lost 10 bases, with 15 bases spanning the gap. The germline V gene has CDR1 LNHDA and CDR2 SQIVND (reference sequence). CDR3 size: 13 residues. CDR3 protein: CASSQRDLGEQFF. Written as DNA, the CDR3 is TGTGCCAGTAGTCAGAGGGATTTGGGGGAGCAGTTCTTC.

The V and J genes are TRBV28 and TRBJ1-4; D gene ambiguous. V gave up 4 bases and J gave up 6 bases, with 18 bases separating them. Germline CDR1 MDHEN, CDR2 SYDVKM. CDR3 length: 16 amino acids. The CDR3 sequence is CASSSMPARLDEKLFF. The CDR3, as DNA: TGTGCCAGCAGTTCTATGCCCGCAAGACTAGATGAAAAACTGTTTTTT.

V usage is TRBV5-1 and J usage is TRBJ2-1; 10 positions agree with TRBD1. Germline V gene data show CDR1 as SGHRS and CDR2 as YFSETQ. CDR3 length equals 15 residues. With V trimmed by 3 bases and J by 7 bases, 7 bases remained unmatched. The CDR3 reads CASSSLTGGRNEQFF. CDR3 bases: TGCGCCAGCAGCTCCCTGACAGGGGGCAGGAATGAGCAGTTCTTC.

This clone was seen once. This sequence joins TRBV6-6 and TRBJ1-4; D gene ambiguous. V lost 7 bases to trimming and J lost 3 bases, with 12 bases between them. The CDR3 is 14 amino acids. Germline CDR1 is MNHNY and CDR2 is SVGAGI (reference sequence). In DNA, the CDR3 is TGTGCCAGCATGAAGGGCACCTCTAATGAAAAACTGTTTTTT. Amino acids: CASMKGTSNEKLFF.

The genes are TRBV19 and TRBJ2-1; TRBD1 matches at 7 bases. V lost 6 bases and J lost 9; bases outside the gene matches: 8. Germline V gives CDR1 LNHDA, CDR2 SQIVND (reference sequence). The CDR3 length is 13 residues. The chain's CDR3 is CASSTDRVSEQFF. The DNA for the CDR3 is TGTGCCAGTAGCACCGACAGGGTTTCTGAGCAGTTCTTC.

There are a few counts of this clone. One base separates it from a far larger clone, so it is likely a read error. The identical CDR3 is also encoded by other nucleotide sequences in the sample. This chain connects TRBV4-1 to TRBJ2-7; 11 bases are a match to TRBD2. CDR1 and CDR2 from the germline V gene are MGHRA and YSYEKL. The CDR3 length is 15 residues. J was trimmed by 5 bases and V by 2 bases; bases with no gene match: 5. This chain's CDR3 is CASSQTSGSSDEQYF. CDR3 sequence (DNA): TGCGCCAGCAGCCAAACTAGCGGGAGTTCTGACGAGCAGTACTTC.

This clone has just a few counts. This chain connects TRBV28 to TRBJ1-5; perhaps TRBD1 as D (5 bases). Germline assignment: CDR1 MDHEN and CDR2 SYDVKM. The CDR3 is 15 amino acids. The V gene lost 6 bases and the J gene lost 6 bases, with 18 bases spanning the gap. The DNA of the CDR3 is TGTGCCAGCAGAGCCTCGGGGGAGTGGGGTCAGCCCCAGCATTTT. Encoded protein: CASRASGEWGQPQHF.

The V and J genes are TRBV7-2 and TRBJ1-3; D is undetermined. The V and J ends lost 3 bases and 0 bases respectively, with 12 bases between them. The CDR3 runs 16 residues. Germline values: CDR1 SGHTA, CDR2 FQGNSA. The CDR3: CASSLISGNSGNTIYF. CDR3 coding DNA: TGTGCCAGCAGCTTGATTTCCGGGAACTCTGGAAACACCATATATTTT.

This rearrangement joins TRBV19 to TRBJ1-1; maybe TRBD1 (6 bases). The V gene lost 3 bases and the J gene lost 7 bases, with 12 bases spanning the gap. The CDR3 is 13 amino acids. CDR1 LNHDA and CDR2 SQIVND come from the germline V gene (reference sequence). The CDR3 nucleotides are TGTGCCAGTAGTATGGGGGCAGGGCTTGAAGCTTTCTTT. Protein product: CASSMGAGLEAFF.

The chain recombines TRBV19 with TRBJ1-6, with D perhaps TRBD1 (5 bases). V was clipped by 4 bases and J by 3 bases, with 10 bases between them. Germline CDR1 and CDR2: LNHDA and SQIVND (reference sequence). CDR3 length equals 15 residues. The CDR3 loop reads CASSNRDSYNSPLHF. CDR3 coding DNA: TGTGCCAGTAGTAATCGCGACAGCTATAATTCACCCCTCCACTTT.

Comments on this clone: The same CDR3 is also encoded by other DNA sequences in this sample. J is TRBJ1-1 and V is TRBV4-1, with D hard to call. The CDR3 totals 16 residues. The germline V gene encodes CDR1 MGHRA and CDR2 YSYEKL. V was shortened by 4 bases and J by 5 bases, with 20 bases between the two germline ends. The CDR3 coding sequence is TGCGCCAGCAGCCCGAGGACCCCAATCGGCGGGACTGAAGCTTTCTTT. Residues: CASSPRTPIGGTEAFF.